The next 10 T cell receptor beta chains were all read from a single sample in a study of CD8 T cells in ankylosing spondylitis. TCRdb processed the 5' RACE reads anew with MiXCR; each CDR3 protein has one entry. Of about 450,000 distinct CDR3 sequences in the sample, approximately 26% are singletons; the top ten hold 0.75% to 0.9%. These receptors' antigens are unknown. Study-wide results and caveats: Blood from ankylosing spondylitis patients appeared to carry a characteristic roughly 8-variant TCR beta motif.

Sample: blood, either unsorted or a sorted T cell fraction (not recorded which). All receptors come from a male donor with ankylosing spondylitis.

This clonotype showed up just a few times. CDR3 protein: CSAPTSGRVEQYF. The CDR3 nucleotides read TGCAGTGCTCCGACTAGCGGGAGGGTTGAGCAGTACTTC. V is TRBV20-1 and J is TRBJ2-7; 14 nucleotides match TRBD2. The CDR3 is 13 amino acids. V shed 5 bases and J 7 bases; nucleotides not matched to a gene: 4. From germline, CDR1 is DFQATT and CDR2 SNEGSKA (reference sequence).

The rearrangement links TRBV7-2 to TRBJ2-7; 9 bases line up with TRBD2. V lost 5 bases to trimming and J lost 12 bases; unmatched junction nucleotides: 8. This CDR3 is built from 12 residues. CDR1 is SGHTA, CDR2 FQGNSA, per germline. This chain's CDR3 is CASSHGIAGVYF. CDR3 sequence (DNA): TGTGCCAGCAGCCACGGAATAGCGGGAGTGTACTTC.

This clonotype showed up just once. The rearrangement joins TRBV15 to TRBJ2-1, with TRBD2 as a possible D gene (5 bases). This CDR3 comprises 14 residues. Germline-derived CDR1 and CDR2 are LNHNV and YYDKDF (reference sequence). The V and J ends lost 3 bases and 6 bases respectively, with 12 bases between them. In DNA, the CDR3 is TGTGCCACCAGCAGCGGAGGATCCGGCAATGAGCAGTTCTTC. Protein: CATSSGGSGNEQFF.

The rearrangement uses TRBV12-3 or TRBV12-4 and TRBJ1-1; 7 positions agree with TRBD1. The CDR3 runs 16 residues. Losses at the gene ends were 5 bases for V and 1 base for J; bases not matched to a gene: 10. The CDR3 loop reads CASSPHRTGTNTEAFF. CDR3 nucleotide sequence: TGTGCCAGCAGTCCTCACCGGACAGGCACGAACACTGAAGCTTTCTTT.

This clonotype was detected only a few times. This chain links TRBV12-3 or TRBV12-4 with TRBJ1-1, with D maybe TRBD1 (6 bases). The CDR3 length is 12 residues. Trimming took 5 bases from V and 10 from J, leaving 14 bases between them. CDR3 sequence reads: CASSLGGRGAFF. DNA of the CDR3: TGTGCCAGCAGTCTAGGGGGGCGCGGAGCTTTCTTT.

This chain joins TRBV11-2 and TRBJ1-5; weak D call: TRBD1 (5 bases). This CDR3 is built from 14 residues. The germline CDR1 and CDR2 sequences are SGHAT and FQNNGV. Trimming pared 5 bases from V and 4 bases from J, leaving 12 bases between. The DNA of the CDR3 is TGTGCCAGCAGCCCCTCAGGGTTAAATCAGCCCCAGCATTTT. Amino acid sequence: CASSPSGLNQPQHF.

This clonotype was observed a few times. V usage is TRBV7-9 and J usage is TRBJ1-2; a weak D match, TRBD1 (6 bases). The CDR3 length is 16 residues. From germline, CDR1 is SEHNR and CDR2 FQNEAQ (reference sequence). V lost 4 bases to trimming and J lost 6 bases, with 21 bases between them. Written as DNA, the CDR3 is TGTGCCAGCAGCTCACCCGTTGGAGGCAGGGGCCATGGCTACACCTTC. Protein: CASSSPVGGRGHGYTF. Complete variable domain (other parts from reference TRBV7-9 and TRBJ1-2): DTGVSQNPRHKITKRGQNVTFRCDPISEHNRLYWYRQTLGQGPEFLTYFQNEAQLEKSRLLSDRFSAERPKGSFSTLEIQRTEQGDSAMYLCASSSPVGGRGHGYTFGSGTRLTVV.

The chain carries TRBV12-3 or TRBV12-4 and TRBJ1-5, with no clear D. This CDR3 spans 13 amino acids. V gave up 3 bases and J gave up 4 bases, with 7 bases separating them. The CDR3 DNA reads as TGTGCCAGCAGTTTGCTAGTAAATCAGCCCCAGCATTTT. Its translation is CASSLLVNQPQHF.

The J gene is TRBJ2-5, the V gene TRBV6-1; D ambiguous. V gave up 4 bases and J gave up 3 bases, with 9 bases separating them. The length of the CDR3 is 13 residues. Germline CDR1 and CDR2: MNHNS and SASEGT. In DNA form, the CDR3 reads TGTGCCAGCAGTGGCCGGACCGAAGAGACCCAGTACTTC. Amino acid sequence: CASSGRTEETQYF.

The gene calls are TRBV12-3 or TRBV12-4 and TRBJ2-1; 10 bases match TRBD1. The CDR3 has 16 amino acids. V gave up 2 bases and J gave up 8 bases; unmatched junction bases: 9. The CDR3 bases are TGTGCCAGCAGTTTAATAATCGGGACAGGGGTCGATGAGCAGTTCTTC. Translated, it gives CASSLIIGTGVDEQFF.